Shown below are 23 T cell receptor beta chains from a single sample sequenced in a study of blood T cell repertoires in COVID-19. The assay was immunoSEQ multiplex PCR, and TCRdb's table has in-frame clones only and misses some. Of approximately 85,000 clones listed, around 90% are singletons. The sequenced sample was peripheral blood. The receptors were sampled from a woman between 50 and 59 years old in a cohort sampled during active COVID-19.

The V and J genes are TRBV29-1 and TRBJ2-2, with 8 bases that match TRBD1. Germline lookup yields CDR1 SQVTM and CDR2 ANQGSEA. This CDR3 comprises 15 residues. After removal of 4 bases from V and 2 bases from J, the junction contained 6 bases not matched to a gene. The CDR3 reads CSVVGDRPNTGELFF. In DNA form, the CDR3 reads TGCAGCGTTGTAGGGGACAGGCCCAACACCGGGGAGCTGTTTTTT.

The chain couples TRBV6-5 to TRBJ2-1, with 8 bases identical to TRBD2. Germline values: CDR1 MNHEY, CDR2 SVGAGI. This CDR3 comprises 14 residues. V was pared by 8 bases and J by 4 bases, with 7 bases of the junction left unmatched. The CDR3 loop reads CASEREPLYNEQFF. In nucleotides, the CDR3 is TGTGCCAGCGAGCGGGAGCCTCTTTACAATGAGCAGTTCTTC.

This chain uses TRBV7-9 with TRBJ2-1; weak D call: TRBD1 (6 bases). The CDR3 runs 14 residues. Trimming took off 7 bases at V and 4 bases at J, with 14 bases between the two ends. CDR1 and CDR2 (germline): SEHNR, FQNEAQ (reference sequence). For the CDR3, the DNA is TGTGCCAGCAAACCGGACAGTGTATACAATGAGCAGTTCTTC. It encodes CASKPDSVYNEQFF. Supplemented by reference TRBV7-9 and TRBJ2-1, the full variable domain reads DTGVSQNPRHKITKRGQNVTFRCDPISEHNRLYWYRQTLGQGPEFLTYFQNEAQLEKSRLLSDRFSAERPKGSFSTLEIQRTEQGDSAMYLCASKPDSVYNEQFFGPGTRLTVL.

V usage is TRBV6-5 and J usage is TRBJ1-5, with D uncertain. The CDR3 extends over 15 amino acids. Trimming left V 5 bases short and J 5 bases short, with 16 bases between. Germline V gives CDR1 MNHEY, CDR2 SVGAGI. CDR3 sequence: CASSPALIVDQPQHF. The CDR3 nucleotides are TGTGCCAGCAGTCCAGCGCTAATCGTGGATCAGCCCCAGCATTTT.

CDR3 amino acids: CASGAPGSSGNTIYF. The CDR3 nucleotides read TGTGCCAGCGGGGCCCCGGGTAGCTCTGGAAACACCATATATTTT. The gene calls are TRBV28 and TRBJ1-3; D possibly corresponds to TRBD1 (5 bases). V lost 8 bases and J lost 0, with 14 bases in between. The CDR3 totals 15 residues. Germline V CDR1 and CDR2: MDHEN, SYDVKM.

The chain employs TRBV25-1 and TRBJ1-1; 7 bases agree with TRBD1. Looked up from germline, CDR1 is MGHDK and CDR2 is SYGVNS. CDR3 length: 14 residues. With 4 bases clipped from V and 5 bases from J, the junction kept 7 bases outside the gene matches. CDR3: CASSGGGDGTEAFF. In DNA form, the CDR3 reads TGTGCCAGCAGTGGAGGGGGCGACGGGACTGAAGCTTTCTTT.

This clone was picked up one time. This chain uses TRBV4-2 with TRBJ2-5, with 16 bases that match TRBD2. Germline V gene sequence: CDR1 LGHNA, CDR2 YNFKEQ. This CDR3 is built from 19 residues. V was clipped by 1 base and J by 2 bases; unmatched bases: 7. CDR3 bases: TGTGCCAGCAGCCAAGTTAAGGGACTAGCGGGGGGGGAACAAGAGACCCAGTACTTC. Amino acid sequence: CASSQVKGLAGGEQETQYF.

The rearrangement uses TRBV7-9 and TRBJ2-7; TRBD1 matches at 10 bases. This CDR3 region has 15 residues. The trim removed 1 base at V and 2 bases at J, leaving 2 bases unmatched. From germline, CDR1 is SEHNR and CDR2 FQNEAQ (reference sequence). The CDR3 nucleotides are TGTGCCAGCAGCTTAGGGACAGGGGGGCCCTACGAGCAGTACTTC. Residues: CASSLGTGGPYEQYF.

The chain links TRBV15 to TRBJ1-4; D gene ambiguous. The CDR3 covers 14 residues. Trimming cost V 2 bases and J 8 bases, with 12 bases left between them. Per the germline V gene, CDR1 is LNHNV and CDR2 is YYDKDF (reference sequence). CDR3 residues: CATSRPSGEEKLFF. As DNA, the CDR3 is TGTGCCACCAGCAGACCCTCGGGAGAAGAAAAACTGTTTTTT.

This chain links TRBV20-1 with TRBJ2-3; 11 bases are a match to TRBD2. Germline assignment: CDR1 DFQATT and CDR2 SNEGSKA (reference sequence). Trimming took 3 bases from V and 5 from J; bases not matched to a gene: 7. The CDR3 runs to 15 residues. CDR3: CSASHSGRAQDTQYF. The CDR3 DNA sequence: TGCAGTGCTAGTCATAGCGGGAGGGCCCAAGATACGCAGTATTTT.

Details on this clone: The same CDR3 also results from other DNA sequences found in this sample. J is TRBJ2-1 and V is TRBV19; D remains ambiguous. Germline CDR1 is LNHDA and CDR2 is SQIVND (reference sequence). CDR3 size: 14 residues. Trimming took off 2 bases at V and 4 bases at J, with 9 bases between the two ends. The CDR3: CASSIKQFYNEQFF. The CDR3 DNA follows: TGTGCCAGTAGTATAAAACAGTTTTACAATGAGCAGTTCTTC.

This clone was counted a single time. The chain links TRBV5-1 to TRBJ1-1, with TRBD1 identical over 7 bases. The V gene's germline CDR1 is SGHRS and CDR2 YFSETQ. V dropped 0 bases and J dropped 1; count of bases not matched to a gene: 0. The CDR3 is made up of 14 amino acids. CDR3 nucleotides: TGCGCCAGCAGCTTGGGGACAGGGAACACTGAAGCTTTCTTT. This sequence encodes CASSLGTGNTEAFF. Full variable domain (outside the CDR3, taken from reference TRBV5-1 and TRBJ1-1): KAGVTQTPRYLIKTRGQQVTLSCSPISGHRSVSWYQQTPGQGLQFLFEYFSETQRNKGNFPGRFSGRQFSNSRSEMNVSTLELGDSALYLCASSLGTGNTEAFFGQGTRLTVV.

The chain employs TRBV19 and TRBJ2-2; 9 nucleotides match TRBD1. The V and J ends lost 7 bases and 7 bases, in that order; junction bases with no gene match: 13. Germline CDR1 reads LNHDA; CDR2 reads SQIVND (reference sequence). This CDR3 is built from 16 residues. This CDR3 reads CASTTPGQGMVGELFF. The DNA for the CDR3 is TGTGCCAGTACCACACCGGGACAGGGAATGGTCGGGGAGCTGTTTTTT.

This rearrangement joins TRBV20-1 to TRBJ1-2, with D uncertain. The length of the CDR3 is 11 residues. Germline lookup yields CDR1 DFQATT and CDR2 SNEGSKA (reference sequence). V lost 4 bases and J 8 bases, leaving 11 bases between the germline ends. As DNA, the CDR3 is TGCAGTGCTACTAGATCTCTAGGCTACACCTTC. It translates to CSATRSLGYTF.

This clone has just one count. This chain joins TRBV5-1 and TRBJ2-5; 7 bases match TRBD1. The CDR3 covers 15 residues. V trimming: 4 bases; J trimming: 1 base; junction bases outside the gene matches: 7. Germline CDR1 and CDR2: SGHRS and YFSETQ. CDR3 in DNA: TGCGCCAGCAGCCCTCAGACAGGGCCCCAAGAGACCCAGTACTTC. Protein product: CASSPQTGPQETQYF.

The count of this clone is one. V usage is TRBV15 and J usage is TRBJ2-1; D remains unclear. The V and J ends lost 0 bases and 0 bases respectively, with 15 bases between them. This CDR3 spans 18 amino acids. Germline assignment: CDR1 LNHNV and CDR2 YYDKDF (reference sequence). The CDR3 bases are TGTGCCACCAGCAGAGATAGGCGGTCTGGAATCTCCTACAATGAGCAGTTCTTC. Its protein is CATSRDRRSGISYNEQFF. Combining the CDR3 with reference TRBV15 and TRBJ2-1 gives the whole variable domain DAMVIQNPRYQVTQFGKPVTLSCSQTLNHNVMYWYQQKSSQAPKLLFHYYDKDFNNEADTPDNFQSRRPNTSFCFLDIRSPGLGDTAMYLCATSRDRRSGISYNEQFFGPGTRLTVL.

The chain carries TRBV18 and TRBJ2-5; D unresolved. CDR1 is KGHSH, CDR2 LQKENI, per germline. The CDR3 is 13 amino acids. The V gene lost 4 bases and the J gene lost 5 bases, with 11 bases spanning the gap. CDR3 residues: CASSRRPPETQYF. As DNA, the CDR3 is TGTGCCAGCTCACGCAGGCCCCCGGAGACCCAGTACTTC.

The genes are TRBV7-2 and TRBJ2-1; 10 bases agree with TRBD1. This CDR3 has 15 amino acids. Germline V CDR1 and CDR2: SGHTA, FQGNSA. V shed 3 bases and J 9 bases; nucleotides not matched to a gene: 8. The CDR3 sequence: CASSFSGQGYSEQFF. The CDR3 DNA reads TGTGCCAGCAGCTTCTCGGGACAGGGGTATTCTGAGCAGTTCTTC.

The chain is built from TRBV27 and TRBJ2-7; TRBD1 agrees at 7 bases. V dropped 0 bases and J dropped 5; count of bases not matched to a gene: 13. The germline CDR1 and CDR2 sequences are MNHEY and SMNVEV (reference sequence). This CDR3 has 17 amino acids. The CDR3 DNA follows: TGTGCCAGCAGTTTATCGATGGGTCTTAGGGGGCTTAACGAGCAGTACTTC. Its translation: CASSLSMGLRGLNEQYF.

V usage is TRBV5-4 and J usage is TRBJ2-6; maybe TRBD1 (6 bases). The CDR3 runs to 16 residues. Germline V gives CDR1 SGHNT, CDR2 YYREEE (reference sequence). V was clipped by 7 bases and J by 0 bases, with 14 bases between them. CDR3 sequence: CASAGQSTSGANVLTF. CDR3 coding DNA: TGTGCCAGCGCCGGACAGTCTACCTCTGGGGCCAACGTCCTGACTTTC. The full variable domain, with the rest looked up from reference TRBV5-4 and TRBJ2-6, is ETGVTQSPTHLIKTRGQQVTLRCSSQSGHNTVSWYQQALGQGPQFIFQYYREEENGRGNFPPRFSGLQFPNYSSELNVNALELDDSALYLCASAGQSTSGANVLTFGAGSRLTVL.

The V gene is TRBV3-1 (or the pseudogene TRBV3-2), the J gene TRBJ2-3; 7 bases line up with TRBD1. From germline, CDR1 is LGHDT and CDR2 YNNKEL (reference sequence). J lost 5 bases, V lost 4 bases, and 9 bases had no gene match. The length of the CDR3 is 15 residues. CDR3 sequence: CASSLRQGIEDTQYF. The CDR3 region has the DNA TGTGCCAGCAGCCTCCGACAGGGTATTGAAGATACGCAGTATTTT.

The V gene is TRBV11-2, the J gene TRBJ2-2, with 12 bases lining up with TRBD2. With 3 bases clipped from V and 7 bases from J, the junction kept 9 bases outside the gene matches. The CDR3 totals 17 residues. Germline loops: CDR1 SGHAT, CDR2 FQNNGV. The CDR3 nucleotides are TGTGCCAGCAGCTTCTACCGACTAGCGGGAGTGATCGGGGAGCTGTTTTTT. It is translated as CASSFYRLAGVIGELFF.

This sequence joins TRBV10-1 and TRBJ1-1, with 9 bases that match TRBD1. This CDR3 comprises 17 residues. The V gene's germline CDR1 is WNHNN and CDR2 SYGVQD (reference sequence). Losses at the gene ends were 0 bases for V and 3 bases for J; bases not matched to a gene: 8. CDR3 DNA sequence: TGCGCCAGCAGTGAGTCGCCCGGACAGGGGCGAGACACTGAAGCTTTCTTT. Its translation: CASSESPGQGRDTEAFF.